The rows below give T cell receptor beta chains drawn from one sample of a study of T-cell reconstitution after alpha-beta-depleted transplantation in children. TCRdb ran MiXCR on the PCR reads and lists one entry per CDR3 protein. The repertoire consists of about 370,000 distinct CDR3 sequences, with roughly 20% occurring once and the leading ten covering approximately 3.8%. The specimen comprised PBMCs from the stem cell graft donor, sampled from the stem cell graft. Receptors originate from a human donor who donated a stem cell graft to a child with acute myeloid leukemia. CDR3s include the opening cysteine and the closing phenylalanine or tryptophan. A D gene is named only where the DNA matches it firmly. The listing skips clone size in some rows; elsewhere it reads once, few, many or a size class.

few	16	TRBD2	TRBV6-2/TRBV6-3	TRBJ2-1	CASAAEETSGYNEQFF	TGTGCCAGCGCTGCTGAGGAGACTAGCGGCTACAATGAGCAGTTCTTC
few	14	-	TRBV12-3/TRBV12-4	TRBJ2-2	CASSFALRTGELFF	TGTGCCAGCAGTTTTGCCCTGCGGACCGGGGAGCTGTTTTTT
few	14	TRBD2	TRBV28	TRBJ2-1	CASNPSGRANEQFF	TGTGCCAGCAACCCTAGCGGGAGGGCGAATGAGCAGTTCTTC
few	16	TRBD2	TRBV5-1	TRBJ2-3	CASSLAIAGGEDTQYF	TGCGCCAGCAGCTTAGCCATAGCGGGAGGCGAGGATACGCAGTATTTT
-	14	TRBD1	TRBV20-1	TRBJ2-7	CSARDTGGNYEQYF	TGCAGTGCTAGAGATACAGGGGGGAACTACGAGCAGTACTTC
many	14	-	TRBV20-1	TRBJ2-1	CSARGAVGLDEQFF	TGCAGTGCTAGGGGGGCGGTAGGGTTGGATGAGCAGTTCTTC
-	18	TRBD2	TRBV12-3/TRBV12-4	TRBJ2-1	CASSSTTSGRPSYNEQFF	TGTGCCAGCAGTTCGACGACTAGCGGGAGACCGTCCTACAATGAGCAGTTCTTC
-	13	-	TRBV5-1	TRBJ2-3	CASSLDLTDTQYF	TGCGCCAGCAGCTTGGACCTGACAGATACGCAGTATTTT
few	14	TRBD2	TRBV20-1	TRBJ2-7	CSARGGTSAYEQYF	TGCAGTGCTAGAGGGGGGACTAGCGCCTACGAGCAGTACTTC
few	14	-	TRBV27	TRBJ1-6	CASSLGSYNSPLHF	TGTGCCAGCAGCCTGGGCTCCTATAATTCACCCCTCCACTTT
-	16	-	TRBV5-1	TRBJ1-4	CASSLSGLATNEKLFF	TGCGCCAGCAGCTTGTCGGGACTTGCAACTAATGAAAAACTGTTTTTT
many	13	-	TRBV20-1	TRBJ2-1	CSANNPTYNEQFF	TGCAGCGCAAATAACCCTACGTACAATGAGCAGTTCTTC
few	13	-	TRBV20-1	TRBJ2-1	CSARDDPLPEQFF	TGCAGTGCTAGAGATGATCCTCTCCCTGAGCAGTTCTTC
-	14	-	TRBV27	TRBJ2-7	CASSFRDGKYEQYF	TGTGCCAGCAGTTTTCGGGACGGAAAGTACGAGCAGTACTTC
few	16	TRBD2	TRBV3-1	TRBJ2-1	CASSQDRGGSYNEQFF	TGTGCCAGCAGCCAAGATCGGGGGGGTTCCTACAATGAGCAGTTCTTC
-	16	-	TRBV27	TRBJ2-6	CASKLVGLPGANVLTF	TGTGCCAGCAAGTTGGTGGGATTGCCTGGGGCCAACGTCCTGACTTTC
-	16	TRBD1	TRBV7-2	TRBJ2-2	CASSLGQGDRPGELFF	TGTGCCAGCAGCTTAGGACAGGGGGACCGACCCGGGGAGCTGTTTTTT
-	14	-	TRBV12-3/TRBV12-4	TRBJ2-7	CASRPAGQSYEQYF	TGTGCCAGCAGGCCGGCGGGACAGAGCTACGAGCAGTACTTC
-	17	-	TRBV7-2	TRBJ2-1	CASSPRFRGSSYNEQFF	TGTGCCAGCAGCCCCAGGTTCCGGGGAAGCTCCTACAATGAGCAGTTCTTC
many	13	-	TRBV12-3/TRBV12-4	TRBJ1-1	CASSFEGGTEAFF	TGTGCCAGCAGTTTCGAAGGTGGCACTGAAGCTTTCTTT
-	13	TRBD2	TRBV20-1	TRBJ2-5	CSTLAGGRETQYF	TGCAGCACTCTAGCGGGAGGGCGTGAGACCCAGTACTTC
-	13	-	TRBV7-3	TRBJ1-1	CASSAGGTTEAFF	TGTGCCAGCAGCGCGGGGGGGACCACTGAAGCTTTCTTT